Listed below are T cell receptor beta chains from one sample, sequenced in a study of blood T cell repertoires in COVID-19. Method: immunoSEQ multiplex PCR; TCRdb's copy keeps in-frame clones and lacks some. The sample contains some 140,000 clones, about 85% of which appear only once. The material sequenced was peripheral blood. The receptors originated from a man aged 55 to 70 with COVID-19, enrolled during active disease. Both conserved end residues are part of each CDR3. The order of the fields is J gene, D gene, clone size, V gene, CDR3 protein, CDR3 DNA. D genes are given only for firm matches. Rows give clone size only sometimes, using once, few, many, or a class for an expanded clone.

j_call: TRBJ1-2
d_call: .
clone_size: .
v_call: TRBV4-2
cdr3_aa: CASSQEDGNYGYTF
cdr3_nt: TGTGCCAGCAGCCAAGAAGACGGGAACTATGGCTACACCTTC

j_call: TRBJ2-5
d_call: .
clone_size: .
v_call: TRBV7-9
cdr3_aa: CASSLGSGSQETQYF
cdr3_nt: TGTGCCAGCAGCTTAGGTTCCGGTAGCCAAGAGACCCAGTACTTC

j_call: TRBJ2-3
d_call: .
clone_size: .
v_call: TRBV25-1
cdr3_aa: CASSPRGTFFTDTQYF
cdr3_nt: TGTGCCAGCAGTCCCCGGGGGACTTTCTTCACTGATACGCAGTATTTT

j_call: TRBJ1-2
d_call: .
clone_size: .
v_call: TRBV21-1
cdr3_aa: CASSTDRAGNGYTF
cdr3_nt: TGTGCCAGCAGTACGGACAGGGCGGGGAATGGCTACACCTTC

j_call: TRBJ2-5
d_call: TRBD2
clone_size: .
v_call: TRBV7-9
cdr3_aa: CASSLTSGREETQYF
cdr3_nt: TGTGCCAGCAGCTTAACTAGCGGGAGGGAAGAGACCCAGTACTTC

j_call: TRBJ1-2
d_call: .
clone_size: once
v_call: TRBV24-1
cdr3_aa: CATSPSGYGYTF
cdr3_nt: TGTGCCACCAGTCCCAGCGGCTATGGCTACACCTTC

j_call: TRBJ2-7
d_call: .
clone_size: .
v_call: TRBV13
cdr3_aa: CASSPGLVEQYF
cdr3_nt: TGTGCCAGCAGCCCGGGACTGGTCGAGCAGTACTTC

j_call: TRBJ1-4
d_call: .
clone_size: .
v_call: TRBV19
cdr3_aa: CASRKQGGEKLFF
cdr3_nt: TGTGCCAGTCGGAAGCAGGGAGGTGAAAAACTGTTTTTT

j_call: TRBJ1-1
d_call: TRBD1
clone_size: .
v_call: TRBV28
cdr3_aa: CASRVHGQGSTEAFF
cdr3_nt: TGTGCCAGCAGGGTCCACGGACAGGGGAGCACTGAAGCTTTCTTT

j_call: TRBJ2-1
d_call: .
clone_size: .
v_call: TRBV6-5
cdr3_aa: CASSYGHPSSYNEQFF
cdr3_nt: TGTGCCAGCAGTTACGGACACCCTAGCTCCTACAATGAGCAGTTCTTC

j_call: TRBJ1-5
d_call: TRBD1
clone_size: .
v_call: TRBV19
cdr3_aa: CASSIGTGGIGQPQHF
cdr3_nt: TGTGCCAGTAGTATCGGGACAGGGGGTATTGGTCAGCCCCAGCATTTT

j_call: TRBJ2-1
d_call: .
clone_size: .
v_call: TRBV27
cdr3_aa: CASSSDRAGGYNEQFF
cdr3_nt: TGTGCCAGCAGTTCGGACAGGGCGGGGGGGTACAATGAGCAGTTCTTC

j_call: TRBJ1-1
d_call: .
clone_size: .
v_call: TRBV7-9
cdr3_aa: CASSLAGGKNTEAFF
cdr3_nt: TGTGCCAGCAGCTTAGCGGGGGGTAAGAACACTGAAGCTTTCTTT

j_call: TRBJ2-5
d_call: TRBD2
clone_size: few
v_call: TRBV5-1
cdr3_aa: CASSSGGVAGQETQYF
cdr3_nt: TGCGCCAGCAGCTCCGGCGGGGTAGCGGGGCAAGAGACCCAGTACTTC

j_call: TRBJ2-3
d_call: TRBD2
clone_size: .
v_call: TRBV6-5
cdr3_aa: CASSTTSGGRDTQYF
cdr3_nt: TGTGCCAGCAGTACAACTAGCGGGGGGAGAGATACGCAGTATTTT